This TCR beta chain came from a study of graft-versus-host responses after intestinal transplantation. Germline CDR1 MNHNS, CDR2 SASEGT. The CDR3 is made up of 12 amino acids. The V gene end was trimmed by 11 bases and the J gene end by 6 bases; junction bases not matched to a gene: 10. Notes on this clone: Its specificity is not known.

Produced via immunoSEQ multiplex PCR; TCRdb's table is partial and in-frame only. The table shows some 120,000 clones, with approximately 93% occurring only once. Sample: unstimulated CD8+ T cells sorted from spleen or lymph node cells, taken before transplant. The sequence derives from a human donor who was the organ donor for an intestinal transplant. The chain combines TRBV6-1 with TRBJ2-7, with 7 nucleotides matching TRBD1. CDR3 residues: CAGPHRGREQYF. CDR3 bases: TGTGCCGGGCCCCACAGGGGTCGCGAGCAGTACTTC.